This T cell receptor (beta chain) was profiled in a study of early T cells in non-severe SARS-CoV-2 infection. Whole-study context: Sequencing used unsorted whole-blood bulk RNA, so chains lack pairing.

Unique molecular identifiers were attached to individual cDNA molecules. TCRdb independently ran MiXCR on the 5' RACE reads; one entry per CDR3 protein. The table includes tens of thousands of distinct CDR3 sequences, around 8.3% detected once. This clonotype was seen ten or more times. The CDR3 has 15 residues. Germline loops: CDR1 SGHRS, CDR2 YFSETQ. V lost 3 bases, J lost 4 bases, and 6 bases stayed unmatched. The rearrangement joins TRBV5-1 to TRBJ2-1; 8 bases are a match to TRBD2. Sequencing used whole blood, obtained at baseline. This TCR came from an adult who was a healthcare worker with PCR-confirmed SARS-CoV-2 infection or an uninfected control (not recorded which). The CDR3 nucleotides are TGCGCCAGCAGCTGGTATAGCGGGGCTTACAATGAGCAGTTCTTC. Its translation is CASSWYSGAYNEQFF.